A single sample is the source of the 7 T cell receptor beta chains below, sequenced in a study of cytomegalovirus exposure and HLA in healthy donors. The PCR had 60 Vbeta and 13 Jbeta primers. Here immunoSEQ multiplex PCR was the method, and the copy in TCRdb shows in-frame clones only, minus some. Of 90,000 to 110,000 clones listed, 73% are singletons. Specimen: PBMCs. The receptors come from a man aged 40-55 years in good health and CMV-seronegative.

V and J are TRBV4-3 and TRBJ1-1; no clear D. The germline V gene encodes CDR1 LGHNA and CDR2 YSLEER. V dropped 0 bases and J dropped 1 base, with 12 bases sitting between them. This CDR3 is 16 amino acids long. CDR3 loop: CASSQEGPPSNTEAFF. Written as DNA, the CDR3 is TGCGCCAGCAGCCAAGAGGGCCCGCCCTCGAACACTGAAGCTTTCTTT.

The V gene is TRBV15, the J gene TRBJ1-2, with D maybe TRBD1 (5 bases). CDR1 is LNHNV and CDR2 is YYDKDF in the germline V gene (reference sequence). CDR3 length: 14 amino acids. V was shortened by 5 bases and J by 5 bases, with 15 bases between the two germline ends. This CDR3 reads CATSPTRGGYGYTF. The CDR3 DNA is TGTGCCACCAGCCCTACTCGGGGGGGTTATGGCTACACCTTC.

CDR3 DNA: TGTGCCAGCAGTTCGACGGGAAATGAAAAACTGTTTTTT. It is translated as CASSSTGNEKLFF. This chain joins TRBV27 and TRBJ1-4, with unresolved D. V shed 4 bases and J shed 5 bases, with 8 bases lying between them. The CDR3 contains 13 residues. Germline V CDR1 and CDR2: MNHEY, SMNVEV (reference sequence).

The CDR3, as DNA: TGTGCCAGCAGCTCTTCTAGCGGGGGACCCTACGAGCAGTACTTC. It translates to CASSSSSGGPYEQYF. The chain is built from TRBV7-3 and TRBJ2-7, with 10 bases aligning to TRBD2. V lost 4 bases to trimming and J lost 2 bases; unmatched junction nucleotides: 5. The V gene's germline CDR1 is SGHTA and CDR2 FQGTGA. This CDR3 spans 15 amino acids.

This chain links TRBV7-8 with TRBJ2-7; a weak D match, TRBD2 (6 bases). The V end lost 0 bases, the J end lost 2 bases, and 14 bases lay between the germline ends. The CDR3 runs 16 residues. The V gene's germline CDR1 is SGHVS and CDR2 FQNEAQ. CDR3 sequence (DNA): TGTGCCAGCAGCTTAGCTATGGTTACGGGGGCCTACGAGCAGTACTTC. Translation gives CASSLAMVTGAYEQYF.

The chain recombines TRBV6-5 with TRBJ2-1; TRBD2 aligns across 8 bases. Germline V gene sequence: CDR1 MNHEY, CDR2 SVGAGI. J gave up 4 bases and V 5 bases, and 7 bases lay outside the gene matches. The CDR3 sequence is 15 residues long. Here the CDR3 DNA reads TGTGCCAGCAGTACAGGACTAGCCCTATACAATGAGCAGTTCTTC. Protein product: CASSTGLALYNEQFF.

This rearrangement joins TRBV6-1 to TRBJ1-1; the D gene is possibly TRBD1 (5 bases). The germline V gene encodes CDR1 MNHNS and CDR2 SASEGT. Trimming took off 3 bases at V and 0 bases at J, with 11 bases between the two ends. The CDR3 length is 15 residues. The CDR3 sequence: CASSEGRGVNTEAFF. Written as DNA, the CDR3 is TGTGCCAGCAGTGAGGGGAGGGGTGTGAACACTGAAGCTTTCTTT.